This is a list of T cell receptor beta chains from one sample in a study of shared clonotypes between healthy human individuals. Measured with immunoSEQ multiplex PCR; TCRdb has only the in-frame clones, and not every one. This table has about 1 million clones, 70% to 80% appearing once. The sequencing input was memory CD4+ T cells sorted from blood. The receptors stem from a man younger than 35 in good health. CDR3s leave out the opening cysteine and the closing phenylalanine or tryptophan.

V gene	J gene	CDR3 protein
TRBV14	TRBJ1-1	ASSHISEAF
TRBV2	TRBJ2-3	ASSPGTAQLSTDTQY
TRBV18	TRBJ1-1	ASSPPYRGYTEAF
TRBV27	TRBJ2-5	ASSRQGRVGETQY
TRBV10-1	TRBJ1-2	ASSESTGALT
TRBV27	TRBJ2-7	ASSSGQYTYEQY
TRBV5-1	TRBJ1-3	ASSSEGNTIY
TRBV10-3	TRBJ2-7	AISAQVGYEQY
TRBV30	TRBJ1-4	AWSTRAGQKLF
TRBV6-1	-	ASRGRDRDEQY
TRBV30	TRBJ1-2	AWSVRGDGGYT
TRBV7-3	TRBJ1-2	ASSPGTGYYGYT
TRBV5-1	TRBJ1-6	ASSRQGEDSPLH
TRBV6-1	TRBJ1-3	ASRPGGASGNTIY
TRBV6-4	TRBJ2-1	ASSPNNNEQF
TRBV6-1	TRBJ2-1	ASSEEGRNEQF
TRBV28	TRBJ2-7	ASSPQTQRAGRYREQY
TRBV4-1	TRBJ2-3	ASSGLAVGDTQY
TRBV6-1	TRBJ2-5	ASSEGLAGSRETQY
TRBV28	TRBJ2-7	ASSLRNAGVRYEQY
TRBV29-1	TRBJ1-1	SVVQGSNTEAS
TRBV5-4	TRBJ2-1	ASTRDRGSNEQF
TRBV11-2	TRBJ2-5	ASSLGVAGDQETQY
TRBV11-2	TRBJ2-3	ASSPLADTQY
TRBV30	TRBJ2-7	AWSGAGFTYEQY
TRBV5-6	TRBJ1-1	ASSPKRTGPEAF
TRBV5-1	TRBJ2-5	ASSWHLGAQETQY
TRBV7-9	TRBJ1-4	ASSSDRVTNEKLF
TRBV7-9	TRBJ2-7	ASSLGQGGRSWEQY
TRBV7-9	TRBJ1-6	ASSRMGQGNSPLH
TRBV7-2	TRBJ2-6	ASSHSGGSGANVLT
TRBV5-1	TRBJ1-3	ASSLTGAYSGNTIY
TRBV2	TRBJ2-5	ASSQDRAGETQY
TRBV6-1	TRBJ1-2	ASSALARGDYGYT
TRBV7-2	TRBJ2-3	ASSLRGSGSGDTQY
TRBV10-3	TRBJ1-3	AISFDRGGNTIY
TRBV7-9	TRBJ2-7	ASSLPGLGVRGLEQY
TRBV6-5	TRBJ1-4	ASSYSDTSNEKLF
TRBV5-1	TRBJ1-4	ASSFGTAGNEKLF
TRBV7-2	TRBJ2-3	ASSLQAGNTDTQY
TRBV5-6	TRBJ2-1	ASSWGQGSTYNEQF
TRBV5-1	TRBJ1-6	ASSLSGQGNSPLH
TRBV5-6	TRBJ2-4	ASSPGLAIAMAKNIQY
TRBV10-3	TRBJ2-3	AITGAQADTQY
TRBV11-3	TRBJ1-5	ASSSPILNQPQH
TRBV10-3	TRBJ2-1	AISESAGQRSEQF
TRBV30	TRBJ2-5	AWSVSRETQY
TRBV2	TRBJ2-2	ASSAGTGLSTGELF
TRBV5-1	TRBJ1-2	ASSLGQGEGGYT
TRBV5-1	TRBJ1-2	ASSSGTGYYGYT